A selection of T cell receptor beta chains follows, all from one sample in a study of blood T cells in healthy people across ages. TCRdb recomputed calls from the 5' RACE reads with MiXCR, one row per CDR3 protein. The top ten hold about 11% of the sample, which has 1.5 million to 2 million distinct CDR3 sequences, roughly a third seen once. Material for sequencing was blood. The source of these receptors is a woman in her 30s in good health. Both conserved end residues are part of each CDR3. The D gene is left open where the match is weak. Clone size appears in some rows only: once, few, many, or a class for an expanded clone.

clone_size d_call j_call v_call cdr3_nt cdr3_aa
NA NA TRBJ2-1 TRBV9 TGTGCCAGCAGCGTCCGGGACTTGCCGTACAATGAGCAGTTCTTC CASSVRDLPYNEQFF
few TRBD2 TRBJ2-1 TRBV7-9 TGTGCCAGCAACCGATGGACTAGCGGGGGGAGGGTATGGAATGAGCAGTTCTTC CASNRWTSGGRVWNEQFF
NA NA TRBJ2-5 TRBV7-9 TGTGCCAACTACTCGGGCCGGGACCGAGTCAACCAGTACTTC CANYSGRDRVNQYF
NA TRBD2 TRBJ2-1 TRBV5-6 TGTGCCAGCAGCGGATCTAGCGGGAGAGGTCTTGAGCAGTTCTTC CASSGSSGRGLEQFF
few TRBD1 TRBJ1-2 TRBV29-1 TGCAGCGTCACCAGGGGGGGAATCTATGGCTACACCTTC CSVTRGGIYGYTF
many NA TRBJ2-3 TRBV29-1 TGCAGCGTTGAAGATCTTTGGAGCCTTTCGAGCACAGATACGCAGTATTTT CSVEDLWSLSSTDTQYF
NA NA TRBJ1-1 TRBV25-1 TGTGCCAGCAGTGAATCCCTTAGCGCTTTCTTT CASSESLSAFF
few TRBD1 TRBJ1-2 TRBV7-9 TGTGCCAGCAGCCACGTCAGAGGGACAGGGTTTGATGGCTACACCTTC CASSHVRGTGFDGYTF
NA NA TRBJ1-2 TRBV4-1 TGCGCCAGCAGCCAAGCATGGGGAAACTATGGCTACACCTTC CASSQAWGNYGYTF
NA TRBD2 TRBJ2-7 TRBV7-3 TGTGCCAGCAGCCCCGGGGTAGCGGGAGTCCGGATGTACAATGAGCAGTACTTC CASSPGVAGVRMYNEQYF
NA NA TRBJ2-7 TRBV30 TGTGCCTGGAAAGGGTCTGGGGCCCACGAGCAGTACTTC CAWKGSGAHEQYF
NA TRBD1 TRBJ2-6 TRBV5-1 TGCGCCAGCAGCTTGGCGGTCAGGGGGTCGGGGGCCAACGTCCTGACTTTC CASSLAVRGSGANVLTF
NA TRBD1 TRBJ1-2 TRBV20-1 TGCAGTACTGGAGGGCGAACATCCGGGACAGAGAACTATGGCTACACCTTC CSTGGRTSGTENYGYTF
once NA TRBJ2-4 TRBV6-5 TGTGCCAGCAGCCCCGAAGGAAACATTCAGTACTTC CASSPEGNIQYF
many NA TRBJ2-5 TRBV29-1 TGCAGCGTTGGTGAACACCAAGAGACCCAGTACTTC CSVGEHQETQYF
few NA TRBJ1-5 TRBV2 TGTGCCAGCAGTGAAGGGCCCGGGCAGAATCAGCCCCAGCATTTT CASSEGPGQNQPQHF
NA NA TRBJ2-7 TRBV25-1 TGTGCCAGCAGTGGTCGAGGGGCCCAAACATGGGAGCAGTACTTC CASSGRGAQTWEQYF
NA NA TRBJ2-7 TRBV5-6 TGTGCCAGCAGCTCTTCCACAGGACCCTACGAGCAGTACTTC CASSSSTGPYEQYF
NA NA TRBJ1-6 TRBV12-3/TRBV12-4 TGTGCCAGCAGTCCAGCCAGCAGGAATTCACCCCTCCACTTT CASSPASRNSPLHF
few NA TRBJ2-1 TRBV10-3 TGTGCCATCAGTTCCGACAGAAGCACCTACAATGAGCAGTTCTTC CAISSDRSTYNEQFF
NA NA TRBJ2-5 TRBV7-9 TGTGCCAGCAGCTCCGGGGTTAGCGAGACCCAGTACTTC CASSSGVSETQYF
few TRBD1 TRBJ2-3 TRBV5-1 TGCGCCAGCAGCTTGGGCCGGGACAGAAGCACAGATACGCAGTATTTT CASSLGRDRSTDTQYF
NA NA TRBJ1-5 TRBV20-1 TGCAGTGCTAGAGGCTCGGACAGTTATAGCAATCAGCCCCAGCATTTT CSARGSDSYSNQPQHF
NA NA TRBJ2-3 TRBV15 TGTGCCACCAGCAGAGATTGGTTTGGTCTGGCAGATACGCAGTATTTT CATSRDWFGLADTQYF
NA NA TRBJ2-5 TRBV20-1 TGCAGCGGGAGACGGGCCCAAGAGACCCAGTACTTC CSGRRAQETQYF
NA NA TRBJ2-7 TRBV5-4 TGTGCCAGCAGCTCGGCCAAGGGGTACTCCTACGAGCAGTACTTC CASSSAKGYSYEQYF
NA TRBD2 TRBJ2-3 TRBV20-1 TGCAGTGCTTGGCTAGCGGGAGGGATGGGCACAGATACGCAGTATTTT CSAWLAGGMGTDTQYF
NA NA TRBJ2-5 TRBV20-1 TGCAGTGCTAGAGATCGAAACTCAGAGACCCAGTACTTC CSARDRNSETQYF
NA TRBD1 TRBJ1-2 TRBV27 TGTGCCAGCACCCAGACAGGGGGCAACAACTATGGCTACACCTTC CASTQTGGNNYGYTF
few NA TRBJ1-2 TRBV4-1 TGCGCCAGCAGCCAAGTTTTAGGGTTCGAAGACAGATATGGCTACACCTTC CASSQVLGFEDRYGYTF
few NA TRBJ1-5 TRBV29-1 TGCAGCGTTGAAGATCCCGGGGGTCCCCAGCATTTT CSVEDPGGPQHF
NA NA TRBJ2-5 TRBV5-1 TGCGCCAGCAGCTTGTGGTCTCCAGGGACCGAAGAGACCCAGTACTTC CASSLWSPGTEETQYF
NA TRBD1 TRBJ2-1 TRBV27 TGTGCCAGCTGTAGGCTCTGGAGGGACAGGGCTAATCATTCTGGGCAGTTCTTC CASCRLWRDRANHSGQFF
NA NA TRBJ2-4 TRBV20-1 TGCAGTGCTAGTCAACAGGGCCGAGCCAAAAACATTCAGTACTTC CSASQQGRAKNIQYF
few NA TRBJ2-7 TRBV2 TGTGCCAGCAGCGCTGATGACGGCGAGCAGTACTTC CASSADDGEQYF
NA NA TRBJ2-2 TRBV7-2 TGTGCCAGCAGCCTCCTAGGACTTCAGAACACCGGGGAGCTGTTTTTT CASSLLGLQNTGELFF